What follows are 14 T cell receptor beta chains derived from one specimen sequenced in a study of radiotherapy plus CTLA-4 blockade in lung cancer. The assay was immunoSEQ multiplex PCR, and TCRdb's table has in-frame clones only and misses some. The sample holds tens of thousands of clones, more than 75% seen once. Sequencing was performed on peripheral blood, taken from a patient treated with radiotherapy plus ipilimumab. The receptors were gathered from a human donor with non-small cell lung cancer who had a partial response to radiotherapy plus ipilimumab.

In DNA form, the CDR3 reads TGTGCCAGCTCACGGGGGGACAGCCTTGCACCCTACGAGCAGTACTTC. Translated: CASSRGDSLAPYEQYF. The V call is TRBV18, the J call TRBJ2-7; D perhaps matches TRBD1 (7 bases). This CDR3 spans 16 amino acids. CDR1 KGHSH and CDR2 LQKENI come from the germline V gene. Between the trimmed V and J ends, which lost 4 bases and 2 bases, there was a span of 18 bases.

J is TRBJ2-7 and V is TRBV5-5, with no clear D. The CDR3 runs to 11 residues. CDR1 and CDR2 (germline): SGHKS, YYEKEE (reference sequence). The V and J ends lost 4 bases and 6 bases respectively, with 8 bases between them. The chain's CDR3 is CASSASAEQYF. CDR3 bases: TGTGCCAGCAGCGCCAGTGCCGAGCAGTACTTC.

This sequence joins TRBV28 and TRBJ2-5, with TRBD2 matching over 11 bases. This CDR3 spans 17 amino acids. From germline, CDR1 is MDHEN and CDR2 SYDVKM. The V and J ends lost 7 bases and 2 bases, in that order; junction bases with no gene match: 12. The CDR3 here is CASTSPGLAALQETQYF. Here the CDR3 DNA reads TGTGCCAGCACCTCGCCGGGACTAGCGGCTCTACAAGAGACCCAGTACTTC.

This clone showed up just once. This chain joins TRBV19 and TRBJ1-3; D call uncertain. Germline-derived CDR1 and CDR2 are LNHDA and SQIVND (reference sequence). V lost 3 bases, J lost 2 bases, and 11 bases lay in between. The CDR3 sequence is 15 residues long. The CDR3 sequence is CASSIRNAAGNTIYF. In nucleotides, the CDR3 is TGTGCCAGTAGTATTCGAAACGCGGCTGGAAACACCATATATTTT.

The chain combines TRBV6-5 with TRBJ1-1; 7 positions agree with TRBD1. The V and J ends lost 6 bases and 0 bases, in that order; junction bases with no gene match: 7. Germline CDR1 MNHEY, CDR2 SVGAGI. There are 15 residues in the CDR3. The CDR3 DNA is TGTGCCAGCAGGGACCCACAGGGGTTGAACACTGAAGCTTTCTTT. It translates to CASRDPQGLNTEAFF.

The chain recombines TRBV7-8 with TRBJ1-2; the D is unclear. The germline CDR1 and CDR2 sequences are SGHVS and FQNEAQ. V was cut by 3 bases and J by 3 bases, with 5 bases left in between. The CDR3 length is 12 residues. The CDR3 DNA follows: TGTGCCAGCAGCTTTTCGGACTATGGCTACACCTTC. Encoded protein: CASSFSDYGYTF.

V and J are TRBV7-2 and TRBJ2-2; possible D gene TRBD1, 5 bases. V was pared by 4 bases and J by 6 bases, with 15 bases between. Germline CDR1 SGHTA, CDR2 FQGNSA. This CDR3 is built from 15 residues. The CDR3 nucleotides read TGTGCCAGCAGCTCTTGGGGCGGACGCGCCGGGGAGCTGTTTTTT. This sequence encodes CASSSWGGRAGELFF.

The chain recombines TRBV30 with TRBJ1-5; D remains ambiguous. Trimming left V 0 bases short and J 4 bases short, with 13 bases between. Per germline, CDR1 GTSNPN and CDR2 SVGIG (reference sequence). The length of the CDR3 is 15 residues. Here the CDR3 reads CAWSVPGLGNQPQHF. CDR3 DNA: TGTGCCTGGAGTGTCCCAGGACTGGGGAATCAGCCCCAGCATTTT.

The chain recombines TRBV4-1 with TRBJ1-1, with 11 positions matching TRBD1. Per germline, CDR1 MGHRA and CDR2 YSYEKL. The length of the CDR3 is 16 residues. Trimming cost V 2 bases and J 2 bases; bases outside gene matches: 4. The CDR3 DNA reads TGCGCCAGCAGCCAATCTGGGACAGGGGGTAACACTGAAGCTTTCTTT. Its translation is CASSQSGTGGNTEAFF.

This clone was seen a few times. The rearrangement links TRBV7-2 to TRBJ1-5; D unresolved. The CDR3 spans 15 residues. V shed 1 base and J shed 3 bases, with 10 bases lying between them. Germline assignment: CDR1 SGHTA and CDR2 FQGNSA. The DNA for the CDR3 is TGTGCCAGCAGCTTAGTAGGAGGGAACAATCAGCCCCAGCATTTT. Protein sequence: CASSLVGGNNQPQHF. Based on the CDR3 plus reference TRBV7-2 and TRBJ1-5, the full variable domain is GAGVSQSPSNKVTEKGKDVELRCDPISGHTALYWYRQSLGQGLEFLIYFQGNSAPDKSGLPSDRFSAERTGGSVSTLTIQRTQQEDSAVYLCASSLVGGNNQPQHFGDGTRLSIL.

This chain links TRBV19 with TRBJ2-6, with TRBD2 as a possible D gene (6 bases). This CDR3 region has 18 residues. Trimming left V 4 bases short and J 2 bases short, with 18 bases between. Per germline, CDR1 LNHDA and CDR2 SQIVND (reference sequence). The CDR3 here is CASSSTGSRPPGANVLTF. The CDR3 DNA reads TGTGCCAGTAGTAGCACCGGGAGTCGACCCCCTGGGGCCAACGTCCTGACTTTC.

This clone is a singleton in its sample. Likely a read error: the CDR3 ends without its conserved phenylalanine or tryptophan. The chain recombines TRBV5-1 with TRBJ1-2; 7 nucleotides line up with TRBD1. Germline-derived CDR1 and CDR2 are SGHRS and YFSETQ. V lost 4 bases and J lost 8; bases outside the gene matches: 8. CDR3 length equals 13 residues. Written as DNA, the CDR3 is TGCGCCAGCAGCACCTTAACAGGGGAAGGCTACACCGTC. Amino acid sequence: CASSTLTGEGYTV.

The genes are TRBV30 and TRBJ2-3; TRBD2 agrees at 11 bases. Germline V gene sequence: CDR1 GTSNPN, CDR2 SVGIG (reference sequence). The V segment lost 2 bases and the J segment 1 base; nucleotides outside the gene matches: 14. This CDR3 contains 19 residues. DNA for the CDR3: TGTGCCTGGAGTCCCGGGACTAGCGGATACTCCTCTCGCACAGATACGCAGTATTTT. Translated, it gives CAWSPGTSGYSSRTDTQYF.

As for this clone: A read error may account for a junction end that differs from germline. V is TRBV14 and J is TRBJ2-1; 8 bases fit TRBD1. This CDR3 has 13 amino acids. Germline loops: CDR1 SGHDN, CDR2 FVKESK. The CDR3 loop is CASSQESRDRSLF. CDR3 DNA: TGTGCCAGCAGCCAAGAAAGTCGGGACAGGTCGCTCTTC. Filled out from reference TRBV14 and TRBJ2-1, the complete variable domain reads EAGVTQFPSHSVIEKGQTVTLRCDPISGHDNLYWYRRVMGKEIKFLLHFVKESKQDESGMPNNRFLAERTGGTYSTLKVQPAELEDSGVYFCASSQESRDRSLFGPGTRLTVL.